This T cell receptor (beta chain) came from a study of blood T cell repertoires in COVID-19. Looking at the study overall: T cells, B-cell-depleted T cells, or PBMCs provided the cDNA or gDNA that served as material.

Residents of over 20 US areas, aged about 18 to 95 years, made up the participants. Either two negative PCRs, clearance, or symptom resolution qualified Cohort 3 donors as recovered. Methods used by the authors: From reference gene primer amplification, estimates of nucleated cell counts were derived. Assay: immunoSEQ multiplex PCR; the TCRdb copy retains only in-frame clones and omits some. V, J and clone size reflect that table, while D and trimming were determined from the DNA. The data contain 200,000 to 250,000 clones, around 90% of them singletons. The TCR comes from a woman aged 25 to 39 who had recovered from COVID-19. Sequenced input: PBMCs or T cells enriched from blood (not recorded which).

The CDR3 loop is CASSLRVGQGDEQFF. In DNA, the CDR3 is TGTGCCAGCAGTTTGAGGGTTGGACAGGGCGATGAGCAGTTCTTC. V and J are TRBV27 and TRBJ2-1; 8 nucleotides line up with TRBD1. The CDR3 is 15 residues long. The V and J ends lost 3 bases and 8 bases, in that order; junction bases with no gene match: 9. Germline lookup yields CDR1 MNHEY and CDR2 SMNVEV (reference sequence).